This T cell receptor beta chain was found in a study of T cell responses to AZD1222 COVID-19 vaccine. Points from the study as a whole: Nearly half of spike-specific TCRs reportedly target variant regions that are unmutated in the B.1.351 and B.1.1.7 variants. Females made up more of the donors, who were largely white British, and clonal diversity may have come out too low. Compared with day 0, the breadth and depth of the Spike-specific TCR repertoire rose significantly after two doses of AZD1222.

Here immunoSEQ multiplex PCR was the method, and the copy in TCRdb shows in-frame clones only, minus some. The table has 45,000 to 60,000 clones, 60% to 85% seen once. The CDR3 totals 12 residues. In germline, CDR1 is GTSNPN, CDR2 SVGIG (reference sequence). Trimming removed 4 bases at V and 6 bases at J, with 13 bases between. Concerning this clone itself: Antigen specificity is unknown.

This clonotype was sampled from an adult in good health. The chain recombines TRBV30 with TRBJ2-7; D perhaps matches TRBD2 (6 bases). The specimen comprised peripheral blood, sampled on day 0 of AZD1222 vaccination. The CDR3 protein is CAWTFGGREQYF. CDR3 coding DNA: TGTGCCTGGACCTTCGGGGGACGCGAGCAGTACTTC.